This TCR beta chain was retrieved from a study of T cell responses to AZD1222 COVID-19 vaccine. Study-level findings and limits: With two AZD1222 doses given, Spike-specific TCR breadth and depth both rose.

The length of the CDR3 is 13 residues. V was shortened by 4 bases and J by 0 bases, with 4 bases between the two germline ends. The germline V gene encodes CDR1 LNHDA and CDR2 SQIVND (reference sequence). Sequencing was performed with immunoSEQ multiplex PCR; in TCRdb, only in-frame clones are kept and a portion is missing. The sample contains almost 70,000 clones, around 80% of which appear only once. This clone occurred a few times. Its antigen is as yet unknown. The source material was peripheral blood, sampled 28 days after the second AZD1222 dose. The source is an adult who received the AZD1222 COVID-19 vaccine. The chain uses TRBV19 and TRBJ1-3; D call uncertain. The CDR3 region has the DNA TGTGCCAGTAGTACCACCTCTGGAAACACCATATATTTT. Encoded protein: CASSTTSGNTIYF.